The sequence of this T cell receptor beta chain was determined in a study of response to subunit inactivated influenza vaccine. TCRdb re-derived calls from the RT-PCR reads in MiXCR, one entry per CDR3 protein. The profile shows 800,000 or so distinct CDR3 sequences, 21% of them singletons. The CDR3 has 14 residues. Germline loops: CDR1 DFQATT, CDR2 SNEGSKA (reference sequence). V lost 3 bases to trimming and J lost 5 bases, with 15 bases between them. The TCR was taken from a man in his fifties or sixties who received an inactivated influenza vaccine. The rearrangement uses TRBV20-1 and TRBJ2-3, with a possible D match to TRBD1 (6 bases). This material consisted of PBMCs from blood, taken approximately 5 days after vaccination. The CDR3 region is CSASKGQGKDTQYF. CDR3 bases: TGCAGTGCTAGTAAAGGGCAGGGGAAAGATACGCAGTATTTT.